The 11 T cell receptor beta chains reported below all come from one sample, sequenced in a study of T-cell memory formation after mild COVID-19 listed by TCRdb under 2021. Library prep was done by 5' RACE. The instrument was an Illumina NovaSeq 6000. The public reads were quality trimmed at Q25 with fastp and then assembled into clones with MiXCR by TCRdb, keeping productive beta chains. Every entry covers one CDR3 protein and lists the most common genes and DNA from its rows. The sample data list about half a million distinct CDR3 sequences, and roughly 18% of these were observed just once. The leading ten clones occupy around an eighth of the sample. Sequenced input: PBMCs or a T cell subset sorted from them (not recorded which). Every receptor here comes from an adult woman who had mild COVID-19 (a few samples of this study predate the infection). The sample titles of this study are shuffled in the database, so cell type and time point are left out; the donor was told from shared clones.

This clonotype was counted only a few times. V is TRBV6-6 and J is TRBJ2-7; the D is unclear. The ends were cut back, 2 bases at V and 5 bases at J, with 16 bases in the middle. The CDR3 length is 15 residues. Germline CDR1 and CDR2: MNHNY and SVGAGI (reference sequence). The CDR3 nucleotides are TGTGCCAGCAGTTACGAAACTCTCCGTGCCCACGAGCAGTACTTC. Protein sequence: CASSYETLRAHEQYF.

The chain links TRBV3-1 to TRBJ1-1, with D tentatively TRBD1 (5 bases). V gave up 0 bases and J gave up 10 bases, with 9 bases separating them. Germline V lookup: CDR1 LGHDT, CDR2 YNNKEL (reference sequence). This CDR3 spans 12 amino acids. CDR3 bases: TGTGCCAGCAGCCAAGAGGGACGGATAGCTTTCTTT. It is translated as CASSQEGRIAFF.

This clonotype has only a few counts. The CDR3 loop is CASSPAVSALVTF. In nucleotides, the CDR3 is TGTGCCAGCAGCCCAGCCGTATCGGCGCTAGTCACCTTC. The chain couples TRBV7-8 to TRBJ1-2; D ambiguous. The CDR3 consists of 13 residues. Germline V gene data show CDR1 as SGHVS and CDR2 as FQNEAQ. Trimming shortened V by 5 bases and J by 13 bases, and 20 bases separated the two germline ends.

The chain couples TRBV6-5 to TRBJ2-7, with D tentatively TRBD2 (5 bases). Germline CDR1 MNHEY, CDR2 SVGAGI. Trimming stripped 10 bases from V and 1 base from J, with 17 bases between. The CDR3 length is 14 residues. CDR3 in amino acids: CATTRAGSSYEQYF. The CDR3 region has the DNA TGTGCCACCACTAGAGCAGGTTCTTCCTACGAGCAGTACTTC.

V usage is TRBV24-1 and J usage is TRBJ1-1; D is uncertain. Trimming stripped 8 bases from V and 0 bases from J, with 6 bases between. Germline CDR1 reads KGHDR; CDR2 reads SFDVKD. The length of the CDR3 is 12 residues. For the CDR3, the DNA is TGTGCCACCACGGGGATGAACACTGAAGCTTTCTTT. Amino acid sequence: CATTGMNTEAFF.

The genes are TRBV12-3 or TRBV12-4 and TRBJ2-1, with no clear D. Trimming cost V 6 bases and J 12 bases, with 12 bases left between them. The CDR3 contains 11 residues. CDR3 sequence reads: CASSHFHGQFF. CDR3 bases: TGTGCCAGCAGCCACTTTCACGGGCAGTTCTTC.

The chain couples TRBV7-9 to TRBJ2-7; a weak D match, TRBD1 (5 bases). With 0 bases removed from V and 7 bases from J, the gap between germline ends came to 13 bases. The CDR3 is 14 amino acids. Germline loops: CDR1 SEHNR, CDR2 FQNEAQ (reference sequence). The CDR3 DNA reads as TGTGCCAGCAGCTTAGCGCTAGGGGAAAGAGAGCAGTACTTC. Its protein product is CASSLALGEREQYF.

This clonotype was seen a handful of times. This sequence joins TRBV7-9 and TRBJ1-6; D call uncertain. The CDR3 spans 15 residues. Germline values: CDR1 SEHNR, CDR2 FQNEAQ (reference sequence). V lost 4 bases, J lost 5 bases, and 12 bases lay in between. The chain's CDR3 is CASSSLGVNNSPLHF. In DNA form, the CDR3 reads TGTGCCAGCAGCTCACTCGGGGTGAATAATTCACCCCTCCACTTT.

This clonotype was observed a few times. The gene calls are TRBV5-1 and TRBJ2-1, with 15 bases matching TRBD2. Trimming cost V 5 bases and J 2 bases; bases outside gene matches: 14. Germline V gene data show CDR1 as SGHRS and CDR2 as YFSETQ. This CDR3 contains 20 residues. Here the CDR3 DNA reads TGCGCCAGCAGTCCCAGTTGGGGACTAGCGGGGGGATCGACCTACAATGAGCAGTTCTTC. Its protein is CASSPSWGLAGGSTYNEQFF.

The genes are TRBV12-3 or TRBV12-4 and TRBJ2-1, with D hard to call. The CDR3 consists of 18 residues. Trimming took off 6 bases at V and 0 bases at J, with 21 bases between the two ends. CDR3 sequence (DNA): TGTGCCAGCAGCACTCACAGTAAAATTCAAAGCTCCTACAATGAGCAGTTCTTC. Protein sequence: CASSTHSKIQSSYNEQFF.

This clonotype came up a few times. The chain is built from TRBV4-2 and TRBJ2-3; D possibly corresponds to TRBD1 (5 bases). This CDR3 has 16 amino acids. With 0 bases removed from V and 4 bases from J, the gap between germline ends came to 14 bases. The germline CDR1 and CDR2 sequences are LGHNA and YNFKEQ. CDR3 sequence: CASSQEGQGGADTQYF. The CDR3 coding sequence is TGTGCCAGCAGCCAAGAAGGCCAGGGTGGGGCAGATACGCAGTATTTT.